What follows are 2 T cell receptor beta chains derived from one specimen sequenced in a study of OX40 agonist ivuxolimab in advanced cancers. Clones were read by immunoSEQ multiplex PCR, and TCRdb kept only the in-frame ones, dropping some. Of around 36,000 clones in the sample, about 90% were seen once. This specimen consisted of CD4+ or CD8+ T cells sorted from blood, obtained in a trial of the OX40 agonist ivuxolimab. These receptors were obtained from an adult with an advanced solid tumor such as melanoma, head and neck, liver or kidney cancer.

The chain combines TRBV10-2 with TRBJ1-1; D ambiguous. The CDR3 totals 14 residues. The germline CDR1 and CDR2 sequences are WSHSY and SAAADI. V lost 3 bases, J lost 1 base, and 9 bases lay in between. This CDR3 reads CASSDVGGNTEAFF. Here the CDR3 DNA reads TGCGCCAGCAGTGACGTGGGTGGGAACACTGAAGCTTTCTTT.

The J gene is TRBJ2-5, the V gene TRBV19, with 11 positions matching TRBD2. The V gene's germline CDR1 is LNHDA and CDR2 SQIVND (reference sequence). V lost 0 bases and J lost 4; bases outside the gene matches: 7. CDR3 length: 17 residues. CDR3 nucleotides: TGTGCCAGTAGTATAGATCTCGAACTAGCGGGGGTAGAGACCCAGTACTTC. Encoded protein: CASSIDLELAGVETQYF.